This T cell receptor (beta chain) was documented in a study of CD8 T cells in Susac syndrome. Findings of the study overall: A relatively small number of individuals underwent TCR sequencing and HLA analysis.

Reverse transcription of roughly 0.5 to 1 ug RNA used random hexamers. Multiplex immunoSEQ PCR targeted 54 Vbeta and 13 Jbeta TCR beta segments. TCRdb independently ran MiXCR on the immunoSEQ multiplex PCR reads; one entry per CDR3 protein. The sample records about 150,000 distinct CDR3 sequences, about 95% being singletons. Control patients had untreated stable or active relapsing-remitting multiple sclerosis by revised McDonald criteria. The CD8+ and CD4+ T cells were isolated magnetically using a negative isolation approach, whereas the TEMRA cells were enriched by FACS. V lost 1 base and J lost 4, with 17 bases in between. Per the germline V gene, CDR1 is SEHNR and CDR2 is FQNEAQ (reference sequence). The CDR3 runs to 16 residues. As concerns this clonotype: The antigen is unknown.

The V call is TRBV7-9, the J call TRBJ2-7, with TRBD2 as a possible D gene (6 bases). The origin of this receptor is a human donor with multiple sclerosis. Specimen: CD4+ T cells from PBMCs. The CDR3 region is CASSLDDGGAKYEQYF. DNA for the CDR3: TGTGCCAGCAGCTTAGACGACGGGGGAGCAAAGTACGAGCAGTACTTC.